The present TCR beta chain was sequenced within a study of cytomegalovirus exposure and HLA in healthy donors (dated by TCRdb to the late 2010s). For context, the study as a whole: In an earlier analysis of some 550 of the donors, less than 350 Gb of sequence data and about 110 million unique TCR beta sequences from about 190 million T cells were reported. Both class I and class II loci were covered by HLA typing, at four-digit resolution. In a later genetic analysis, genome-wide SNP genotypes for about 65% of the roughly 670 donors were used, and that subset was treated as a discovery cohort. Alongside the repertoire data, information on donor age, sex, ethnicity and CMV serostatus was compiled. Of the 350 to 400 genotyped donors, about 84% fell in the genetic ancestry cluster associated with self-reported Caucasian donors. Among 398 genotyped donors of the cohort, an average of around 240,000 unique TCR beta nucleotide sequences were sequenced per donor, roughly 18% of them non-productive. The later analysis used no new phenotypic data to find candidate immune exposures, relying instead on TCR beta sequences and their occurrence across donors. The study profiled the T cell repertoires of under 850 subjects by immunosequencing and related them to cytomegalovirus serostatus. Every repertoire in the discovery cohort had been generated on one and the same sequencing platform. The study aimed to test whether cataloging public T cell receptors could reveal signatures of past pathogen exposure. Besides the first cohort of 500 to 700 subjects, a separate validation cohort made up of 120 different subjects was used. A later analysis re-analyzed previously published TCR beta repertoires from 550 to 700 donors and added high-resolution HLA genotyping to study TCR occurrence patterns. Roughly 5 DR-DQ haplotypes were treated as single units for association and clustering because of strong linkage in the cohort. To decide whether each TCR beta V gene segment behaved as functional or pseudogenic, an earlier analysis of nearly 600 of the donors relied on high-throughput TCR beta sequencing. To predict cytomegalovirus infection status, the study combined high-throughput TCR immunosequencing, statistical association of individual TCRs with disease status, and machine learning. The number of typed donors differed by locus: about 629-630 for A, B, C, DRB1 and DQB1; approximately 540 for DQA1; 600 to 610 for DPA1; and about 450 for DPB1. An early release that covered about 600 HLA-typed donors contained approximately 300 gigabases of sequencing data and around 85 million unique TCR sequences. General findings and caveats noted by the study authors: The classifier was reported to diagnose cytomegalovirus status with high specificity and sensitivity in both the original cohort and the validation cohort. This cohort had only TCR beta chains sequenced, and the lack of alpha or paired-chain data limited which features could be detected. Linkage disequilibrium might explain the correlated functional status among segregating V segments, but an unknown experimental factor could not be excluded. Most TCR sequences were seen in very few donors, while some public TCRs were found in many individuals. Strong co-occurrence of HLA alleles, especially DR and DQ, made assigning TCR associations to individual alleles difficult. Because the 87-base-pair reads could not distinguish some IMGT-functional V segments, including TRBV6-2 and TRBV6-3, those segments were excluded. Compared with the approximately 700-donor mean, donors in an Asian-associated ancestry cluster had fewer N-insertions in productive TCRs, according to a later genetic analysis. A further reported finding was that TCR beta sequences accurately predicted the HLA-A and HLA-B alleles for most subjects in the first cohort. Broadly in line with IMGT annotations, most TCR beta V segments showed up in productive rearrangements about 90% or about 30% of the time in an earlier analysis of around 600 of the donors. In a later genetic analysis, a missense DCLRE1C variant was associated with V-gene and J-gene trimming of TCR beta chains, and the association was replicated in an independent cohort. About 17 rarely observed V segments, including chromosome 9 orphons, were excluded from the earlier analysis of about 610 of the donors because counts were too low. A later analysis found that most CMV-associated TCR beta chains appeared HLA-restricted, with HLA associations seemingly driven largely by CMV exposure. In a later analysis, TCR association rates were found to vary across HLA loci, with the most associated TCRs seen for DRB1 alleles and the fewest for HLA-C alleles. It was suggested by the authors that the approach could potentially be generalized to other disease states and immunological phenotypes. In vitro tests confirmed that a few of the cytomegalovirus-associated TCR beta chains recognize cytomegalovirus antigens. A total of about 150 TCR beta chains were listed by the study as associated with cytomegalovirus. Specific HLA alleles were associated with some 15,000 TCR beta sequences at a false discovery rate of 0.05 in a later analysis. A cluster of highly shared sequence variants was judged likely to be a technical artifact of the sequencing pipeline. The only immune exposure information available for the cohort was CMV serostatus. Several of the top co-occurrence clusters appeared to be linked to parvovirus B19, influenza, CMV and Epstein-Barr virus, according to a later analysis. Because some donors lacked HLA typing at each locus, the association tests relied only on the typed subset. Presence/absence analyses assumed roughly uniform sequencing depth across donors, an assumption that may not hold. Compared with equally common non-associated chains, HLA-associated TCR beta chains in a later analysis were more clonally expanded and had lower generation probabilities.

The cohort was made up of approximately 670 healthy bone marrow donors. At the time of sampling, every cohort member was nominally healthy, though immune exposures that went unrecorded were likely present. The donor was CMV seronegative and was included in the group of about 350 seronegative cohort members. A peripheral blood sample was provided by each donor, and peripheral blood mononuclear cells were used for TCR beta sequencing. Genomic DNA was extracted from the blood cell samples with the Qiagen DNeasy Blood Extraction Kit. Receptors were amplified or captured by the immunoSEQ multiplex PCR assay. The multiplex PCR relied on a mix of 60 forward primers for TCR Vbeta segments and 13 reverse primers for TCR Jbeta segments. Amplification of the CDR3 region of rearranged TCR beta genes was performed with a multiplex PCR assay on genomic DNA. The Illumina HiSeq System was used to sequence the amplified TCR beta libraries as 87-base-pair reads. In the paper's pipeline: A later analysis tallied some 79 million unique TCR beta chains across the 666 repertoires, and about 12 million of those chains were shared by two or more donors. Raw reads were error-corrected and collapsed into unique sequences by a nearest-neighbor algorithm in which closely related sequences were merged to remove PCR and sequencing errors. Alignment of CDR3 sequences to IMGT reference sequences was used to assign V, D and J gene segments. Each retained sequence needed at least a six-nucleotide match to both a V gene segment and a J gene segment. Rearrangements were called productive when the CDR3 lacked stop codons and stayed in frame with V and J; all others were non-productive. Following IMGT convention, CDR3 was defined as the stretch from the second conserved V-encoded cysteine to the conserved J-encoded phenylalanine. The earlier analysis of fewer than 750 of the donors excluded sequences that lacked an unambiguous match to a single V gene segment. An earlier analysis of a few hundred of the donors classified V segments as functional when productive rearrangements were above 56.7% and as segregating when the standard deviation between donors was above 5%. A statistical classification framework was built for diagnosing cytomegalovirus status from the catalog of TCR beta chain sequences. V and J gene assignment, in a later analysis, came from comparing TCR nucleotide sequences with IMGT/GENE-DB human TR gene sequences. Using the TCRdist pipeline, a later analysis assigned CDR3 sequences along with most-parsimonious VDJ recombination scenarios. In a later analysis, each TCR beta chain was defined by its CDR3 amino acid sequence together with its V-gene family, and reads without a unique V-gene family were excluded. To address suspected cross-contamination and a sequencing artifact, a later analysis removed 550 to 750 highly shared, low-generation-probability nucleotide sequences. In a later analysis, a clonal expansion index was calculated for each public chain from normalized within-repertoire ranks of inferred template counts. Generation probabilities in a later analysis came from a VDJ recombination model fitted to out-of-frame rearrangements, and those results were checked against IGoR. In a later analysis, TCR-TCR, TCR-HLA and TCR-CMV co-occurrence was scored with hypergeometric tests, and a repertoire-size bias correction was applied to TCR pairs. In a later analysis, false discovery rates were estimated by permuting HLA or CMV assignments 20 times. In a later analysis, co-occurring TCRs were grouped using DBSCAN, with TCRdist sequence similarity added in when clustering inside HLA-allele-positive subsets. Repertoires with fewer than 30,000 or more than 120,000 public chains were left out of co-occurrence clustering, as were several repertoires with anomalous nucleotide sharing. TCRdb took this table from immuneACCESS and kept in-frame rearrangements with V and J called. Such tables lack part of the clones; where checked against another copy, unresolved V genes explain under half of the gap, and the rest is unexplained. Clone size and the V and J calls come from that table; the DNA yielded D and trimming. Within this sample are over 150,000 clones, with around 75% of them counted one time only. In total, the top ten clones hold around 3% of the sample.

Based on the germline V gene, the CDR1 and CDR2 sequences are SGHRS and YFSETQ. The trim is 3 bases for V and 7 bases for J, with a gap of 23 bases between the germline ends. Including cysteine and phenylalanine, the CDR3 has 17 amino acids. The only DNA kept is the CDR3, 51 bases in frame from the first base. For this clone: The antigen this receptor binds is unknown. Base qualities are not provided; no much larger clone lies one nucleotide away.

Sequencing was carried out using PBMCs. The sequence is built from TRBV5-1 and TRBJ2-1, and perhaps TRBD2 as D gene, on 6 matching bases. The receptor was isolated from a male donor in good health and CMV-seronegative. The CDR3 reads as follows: CASSSGLWGSGGNEQFF. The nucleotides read TGCGCCAGCAGCTCGGGCCTTTGGGGGAGTGGGGGGAATGAGCAGTTCTTC.